This T cell receptor (beta chain) comes out of a study of blood T cell repertoires in COVID-19. Overall study context: Italy, Spain and the United States were the sources of the convalescent and acute COVID-19 samples.

Per the germline V gene, CDR1 is LGHDT and CDR2 is YNNKEL (reference sequence). Trimming removed 2 bases at V and 4 bases at J, with 14 bases between. This CDR3 region has 15 residues. Data came from immunoSEQ multiplex PCR; TCRdb stores just in-frame clones and leaves some out. There are roughly 250,000 clones in the sample; about 87% occur only once, and 3% lies in the top ten. Sequencing used PBMCs or T cells enriched from blood (not recorded which). The receptor was isolated from a woman aged 50 to 60 who had recovered from COVID-19. The chain employs TRBV3-1 (or the pseudogene TRBV3-2) and TRBJ1-2; D might be TRBD1 (5 bases). DNA of the CDR3: TGTGCCAGCAGCCAAAGCCCCCAGGGCTCCTATGGCTACACCTTC. It encodes CASSQSPQGSYGYTF.